This entry features one T cell receptor beta chain sequence. Its antigen is unknown. One base away there is no much larger clone; base qualities are not given. RNA was extracted using the RNeasy kit, and roughly 0.5 to 1 microgram was reverse transcribed with random hexamers. The immunoSEQ multiplex PCR assay, covering 54 Vbeta and 13 Jbeta segments, was used to amplify TCR beta CDR3 regions. Bias from PCR amplification was corrected by using a synthetic template baseline for primer optimization and for computational correction. The original pipeline was this. Only productive sequences were kept, with reads annotated to V, D and J genes according to IMGT and analyzed in immunoSEQ Analyzer. Clonality was calculated as one minus the Shannon entropy normalized by log2 of the number of productive unique sequences. For each patient and control, public and private clones were evaluated among the 100 most prevalent clones. Clones were defined as Susac-specific when absent from the healthy and MS cohorts, from about 970 published viral clones and from other ImmuneACCESS disease sequences. TCRdb trimmed the raw reads at Q25, called clones with MiXCR and kept productive beta chains. CDR3 protein duplicates are merged, each entry listing the most common genes and DNA. The V and J calls, along with clone size, are taken from TCRdb and not from the paper's own processing. The sample data list some 100,000 distinct CDR3 sequences, and 96% of these were observed just once. The ten largest make up about 0.1% of the sample.

Peripheral blood CD8+ and CD4+ T cells from healthy donors, Susac syndrome patients and multiple sclerosis patients were profiled by high-throughput TCR beta sequencing. Healthy donors were included as age- and sex-matched controls. Bulk CD8+ and CD4+ T cells were purified by magnetic negative isolation, while CD8+ TEMRA cells were enriched using FACS. Blood was drawn into EDTA tubes, processed within 24 hours, and PBMCs were isolated by density gradient centrifugation. PBMCs destined for TCR sequencing were cryopreserved in liquid nitrogen and later thawed in a 37 °C water bath. The sorted or isolated CD4+, CD8+ and CD8+ TEMRA cells had a purity of 90% or higher. The sample is drawn from a study of CD8 T cells in Susac syndrome (dated by TCRdb to about 2019). Describing the broader study: Whether CD8+ T cell activation and differentiation in Susac syndrome was antigen driven was tested using repertoire sequencing. The full study reports these points: The study acknowledged that relatively few individuals were included in the TCR sequencing and HLA analysis.

V loses 3 bases, J loses 11 bases, and the germline ends lie 14 bases apart. Taken from the germline V gene, the CDR1 and CDR2 loops are KGHSH and LQKENI. Including the terminal cysteine and phenylalanine, the CDR3 comprises 14 residues. Just CDR3 DNA is preserved here, 42 bases in frame from base 1. The sample consisted of CD4+ T cells from PBMCs. The sequence came from a human donor in good health. The sequence joins TRBV18 to TRBJ1-6; 5 matching bases give a weak D call of TRBD1. The CDR3 region reads CASSPVTDGAPLHF. Here is the DNA: TGTGCCAGCTCACCCGTGACAGACGGAGCACCCCTCCACTTT.